The subject of this entry is one T cell receptor (beta chain). What it binds is not known. One end of the junction is discordant with germline, which a read error may explain. The CDR3 runs 14 residues. Looked up from germline, CDR1 is DFQATT and CDR2 is SNEGSKA (reference sequence). The sample belongs to a study of tumor and adjacent non-tumor tissue in lung cancer. Study-wide context: Patients were aged roughly 31 to 76, roughly 9 men and 4 to 6 women, stage I to III. Each sample yielded around 4 million productive TCRbeta reads on average.

Study-wide findings and caveats: In normal lung, the top 100 clones were significantly more dominant than in tumor.

TCRbeta libraries were built with three rounds of nested PCR, modified from ARM-PCR. TCRdb reanalysed the multiplex PCR reads using MiXCR and keeps one entry per CDR3 protein. There are approximately 90,000 distinct CDR3 sequences in the sample; roughly 66% occur only once, and 18% lies in the top ten. The template was RNA from unsorted bulk tissue. The chain combines TRBV20-1 with TRBJ2-3; 9 bases are a match to TRBD2. The sequencing sample was made of lung tumor tissue. The sequence derives from a man aged 55 to 70 with non-small cell lung cancer. The CDR3: CGADSGGARDTQYF. The CDR3 DNA sequence: TGCGGTGCTGATAGCGGGGGAGCTCGCGATACACAGTATTTT.